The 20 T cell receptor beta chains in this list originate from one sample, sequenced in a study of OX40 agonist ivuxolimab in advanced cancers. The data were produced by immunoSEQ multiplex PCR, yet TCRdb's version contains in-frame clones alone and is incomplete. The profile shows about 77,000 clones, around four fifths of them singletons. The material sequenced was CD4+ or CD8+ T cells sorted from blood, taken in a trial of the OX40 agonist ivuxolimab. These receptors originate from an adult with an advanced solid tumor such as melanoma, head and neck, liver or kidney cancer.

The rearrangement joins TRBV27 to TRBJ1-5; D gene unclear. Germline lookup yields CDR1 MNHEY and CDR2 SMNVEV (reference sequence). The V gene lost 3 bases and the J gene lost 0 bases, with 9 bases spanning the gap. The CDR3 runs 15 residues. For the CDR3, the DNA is TGTGCCAGCAGTTTCCGACTACTTAGCAATCAGCCCCAGCATTTT. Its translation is CASSFRLLSNQPQHF.

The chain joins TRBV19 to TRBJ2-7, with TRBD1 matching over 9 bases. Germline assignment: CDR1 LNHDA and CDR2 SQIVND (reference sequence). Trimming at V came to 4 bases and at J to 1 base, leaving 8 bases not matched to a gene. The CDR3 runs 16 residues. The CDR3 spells CASSTLGQGKSYEQYF. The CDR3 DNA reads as TGTGCCAGTAGTACCCTGGGACAGGGAAAATCCTACGAGCAGTACTTC.

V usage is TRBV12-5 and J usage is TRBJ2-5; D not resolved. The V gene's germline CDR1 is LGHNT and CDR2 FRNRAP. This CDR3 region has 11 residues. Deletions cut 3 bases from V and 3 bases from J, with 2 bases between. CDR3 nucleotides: TGTGCTAGTGGTTTAGAAGAGACCCAGTACTTC. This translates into CASGLEETQYF.

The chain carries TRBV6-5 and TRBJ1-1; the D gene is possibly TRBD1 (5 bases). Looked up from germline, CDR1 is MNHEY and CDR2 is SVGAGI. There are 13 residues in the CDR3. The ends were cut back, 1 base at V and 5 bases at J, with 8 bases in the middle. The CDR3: CASSYWGETEAFF. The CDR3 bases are TGTGCCAGCAGTTACTGGGGGGAGACTGAAGCTTTCTTT.

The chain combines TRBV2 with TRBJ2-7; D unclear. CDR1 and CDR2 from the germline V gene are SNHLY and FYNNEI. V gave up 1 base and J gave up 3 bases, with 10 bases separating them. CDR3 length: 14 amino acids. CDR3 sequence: CASSEGPRGYEQYF. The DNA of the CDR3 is TGTGCCAGCAGTGAAGGGCCCCGCGGCTACGAGCAGTACTTC.

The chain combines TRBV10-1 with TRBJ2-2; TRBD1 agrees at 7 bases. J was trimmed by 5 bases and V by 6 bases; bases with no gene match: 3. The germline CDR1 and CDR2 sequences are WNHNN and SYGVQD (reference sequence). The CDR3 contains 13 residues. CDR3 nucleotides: TGCGCCAGCAGGGCAGGGGGAACCGGGGAGCTGTTTTTT. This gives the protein CASRAGGTGELFF.

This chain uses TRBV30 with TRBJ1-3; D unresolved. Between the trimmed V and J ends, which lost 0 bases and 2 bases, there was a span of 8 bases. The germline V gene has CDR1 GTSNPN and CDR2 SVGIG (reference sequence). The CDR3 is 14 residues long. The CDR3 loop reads CAWSVLRAGNTIYF. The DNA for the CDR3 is TGTGCCTGGAGTGTACTCAGAGCTGGAAACACCATATATTTT.

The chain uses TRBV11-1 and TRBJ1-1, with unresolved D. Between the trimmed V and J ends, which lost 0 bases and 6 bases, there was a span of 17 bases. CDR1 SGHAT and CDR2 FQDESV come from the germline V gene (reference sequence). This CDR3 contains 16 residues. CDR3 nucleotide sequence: TGTGCCAGCAGCTTAGCGGAGGCGCAATTGGGGTCTGAAGCTTTCTTT. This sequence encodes CASSLAEAQLGSEAFF.

CDR3: CASSLRLAGGPSEQFF. The CDR3 region has the DNA TGCGCCAGCAGCCTACGACTAGCGGGAGGGCCCAGTGAGCAGTTCTTC. The chain links TRBV4-1 to TRBJ2-1; TRBD2 aligns across 14 bases. The CDR3 loop spans 16 amino acids. Trimming took 4 bases from V and 9 from J; bases not matched to a gene: 8. Looked up from germline, CDR1 is MGHRA and CDR2 is YSYEKL.

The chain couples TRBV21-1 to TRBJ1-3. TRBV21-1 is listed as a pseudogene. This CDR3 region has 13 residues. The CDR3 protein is CASSSLLGNTIYF. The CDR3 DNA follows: TGTGCCAGCAGCTCACTCCTTGGAAACACCATATATTTT.

The DNA of the CDR3 is TGTGCCAGCAGCTTAGACACAGGGGACACTGAAGCTTTCTTT. Translation gives CASSLDTGDTEAFF. This sequence joins TRBV6-5 and TRBJ1-1; TRBD1 matches 7 bases. The CDR3 contains 14 residues. CDR1 and CDR2 from the germline V gene are MNHEY and SVGAGI. V lost 6 bases and J lost 3; bases outside the gene matches: 7.

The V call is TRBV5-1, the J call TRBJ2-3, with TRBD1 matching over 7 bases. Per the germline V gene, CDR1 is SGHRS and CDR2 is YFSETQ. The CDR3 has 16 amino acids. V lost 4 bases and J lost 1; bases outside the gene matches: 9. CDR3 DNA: TGCGCCAGCAGCCCGACAGGGTCAGTTCGCACAGATACGCAGTATTTT. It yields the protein CASSPTGSVRTDTQYF.

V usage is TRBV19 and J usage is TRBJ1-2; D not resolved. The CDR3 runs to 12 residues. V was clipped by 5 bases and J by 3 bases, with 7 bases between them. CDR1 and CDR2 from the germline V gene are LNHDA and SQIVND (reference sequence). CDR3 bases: TGTGCCAGTAGTTCGGGTTACTATGGCTACACCTTC. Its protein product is CASSSGYYGYTF.

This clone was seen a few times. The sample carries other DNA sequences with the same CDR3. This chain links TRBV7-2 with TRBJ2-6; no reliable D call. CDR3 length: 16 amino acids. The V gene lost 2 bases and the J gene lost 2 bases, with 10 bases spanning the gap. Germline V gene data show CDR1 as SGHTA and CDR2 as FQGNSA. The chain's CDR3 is CASSLQGHTGANVLTF. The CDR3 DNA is TGTGCCAGCAGCTTACAAGGGCACACTGGGGCCAACGTCCTGACTTTC.

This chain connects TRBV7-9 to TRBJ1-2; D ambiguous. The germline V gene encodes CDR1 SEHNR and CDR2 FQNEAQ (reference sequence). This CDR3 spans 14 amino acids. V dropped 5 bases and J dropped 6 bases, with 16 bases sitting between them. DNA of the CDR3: TGTGCCAGCAGCCCACCAAGGGCACCCAATGGCTACACCTTC. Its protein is CASSPPRAPNGYTF.

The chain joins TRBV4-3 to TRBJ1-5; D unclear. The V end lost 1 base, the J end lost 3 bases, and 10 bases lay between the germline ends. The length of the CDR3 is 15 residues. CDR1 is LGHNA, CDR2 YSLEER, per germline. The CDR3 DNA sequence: TGCGCCAGCAGCCAAGCTCCGGGTCCCAATCAGCCCCAGCATTTT. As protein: CASSQAPGPNQPQHF.

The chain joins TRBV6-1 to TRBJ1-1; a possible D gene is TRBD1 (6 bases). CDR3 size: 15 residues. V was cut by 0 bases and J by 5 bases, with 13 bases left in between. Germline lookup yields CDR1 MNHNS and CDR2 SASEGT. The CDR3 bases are TGTGCCAGCAGTGAAGCGTCGGGGGCGGATACTGAAGCTTTCTTT. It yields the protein CASSEASGADTEAFF.

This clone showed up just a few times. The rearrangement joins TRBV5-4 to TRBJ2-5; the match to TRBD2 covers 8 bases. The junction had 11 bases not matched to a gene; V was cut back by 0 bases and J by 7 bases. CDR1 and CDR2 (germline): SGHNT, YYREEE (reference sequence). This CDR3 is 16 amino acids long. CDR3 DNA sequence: TGTGCCAGCAGCTTGGGGCGGGGGGTATCATCCTGGACCCAGTACTTC. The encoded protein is CASSLGRGVSSWTQYF.

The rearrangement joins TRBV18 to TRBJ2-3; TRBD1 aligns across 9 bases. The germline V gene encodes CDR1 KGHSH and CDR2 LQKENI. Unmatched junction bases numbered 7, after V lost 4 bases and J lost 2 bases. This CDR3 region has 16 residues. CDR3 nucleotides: TGTGCCAGCTCACTGTGGACAGGGGCTACCACAGATACGCAGTATTTT. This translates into CASSLWTGATTDTQYF.

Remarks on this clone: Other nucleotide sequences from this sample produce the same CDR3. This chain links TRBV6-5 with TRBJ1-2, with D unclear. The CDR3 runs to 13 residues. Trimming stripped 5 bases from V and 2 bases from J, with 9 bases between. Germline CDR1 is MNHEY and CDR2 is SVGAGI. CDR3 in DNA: TGTGCCAGCAGTCGAGAGGGCAACTATGGCTACACCTTC. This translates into CASSREGNYGYTF.